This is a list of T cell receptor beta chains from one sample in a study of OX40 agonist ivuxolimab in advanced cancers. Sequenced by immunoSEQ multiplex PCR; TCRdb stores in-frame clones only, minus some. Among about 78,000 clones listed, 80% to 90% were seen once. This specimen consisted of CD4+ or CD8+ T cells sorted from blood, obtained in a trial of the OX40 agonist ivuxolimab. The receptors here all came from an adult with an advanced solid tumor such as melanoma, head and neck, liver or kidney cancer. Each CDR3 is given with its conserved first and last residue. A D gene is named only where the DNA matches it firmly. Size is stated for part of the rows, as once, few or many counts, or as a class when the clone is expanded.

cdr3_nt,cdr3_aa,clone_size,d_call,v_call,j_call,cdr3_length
TGTGCGAGTATGGGGCGGAGCACAGATACGCAGTATTTT,CASMGRSTDTQYF,-,-,TRBV19,TRBJ2-3,13
TGTGCCAGCAGCCAAGCGATCCCGGGGGCATACGAGCAGTACTTC,CASSQAIPGAYEQYF,-,-,TRBV4-2,TRBJ2-7,15
TGTGCCAGCAGACCACTAGCGGGAGGGCCTTTGAGGCAGTATTTT,CASRPLAGGPLRQYF,-,TRBD2,TRBV28,TRBJ2-3,15
TGTGCCAGTAGTGCGGGACAGCAAGGAAACACCATATATTTT,CASSAGQQGNTIYF,-,TRBD1,TRBV19,TRBJ1-3,14
TGTGCCAGTAGCCCAGGGAAGGGGGCGCGGCTGGGGGCTTTCTTT,CASSPGKGARLGAFF,-,TRBD1,TRBV19,TRBJ1-1,15
TGTGCCAGCAGCTTTTTTGTGGGAGGGGGCACAGATACGCAGTATTTT,CASSFFVGGGTDTQYF,-,TRBD2,TRBV5-5,TRBJ2-3,16
TGTGCCAGCAGCCCCGGGCAGGCGAAACACTCTGGGGCCAACGTCCTGACTTTC,CASSPGQAKHSGANVLTF,-,-,TRBV5-6,TRBJ2-6,18
TGTGCCAGCAGTTCCCGGGCCCAATCCCCCTACAATGAGCAGTTCTTC,CASSSRAQSPYNEQFF,once,-,TRBV27,TRBJ2-1,16
TGTGCCAGTAGTATAGCGACCGGGGCAGGGAGCCCCTACGAGCAGTACTTC,CASSIATGAGSPYEQYF,-,-,TRBV19,TRBJ2-7,17
TGTGCCAGCAGCCAATTAGGGCGGGGGGGGCAGCTTGGGCAGCCCCAGCATTTT,CASSQLGRGGQLGQPQHF,-,-,TRBV4-2,TRBJ1-5,18
TGTGCCAGCAGCTTTAGCGGGCTGATTAGCTCCTACAATGAGCAGTTCTTC,CASSFSGLISSYNEQFF,-,TRBD2,TRBV7-9,TRBJ2-1,17
TGTGCCAGCAGCTTAGGCACGGGACTAGCGGGGCCGTTAGACTTC,CASSLGTGLAGPLDF,once,TRBD2,TRBV7-9,TRBJ2-4,15
TGTGCCAGTAGGACGGCTGGGCTAGCGGGAGGGCCGGTCAATGAGCAGTTCTTC,CASRTAGLAGGPVNEQFF,-,TRBD2,TRBV19,TRBJ2-1,18
TGTGCCAGTAGAGCGACAGGGGGCGTAAGAACAGATACGCAGTATTTT,CASRATGGVRTDTQYF,-,TRBD1,TRBV19,TRBJ2-3,16
TGTGCCAGCAGCTTAGCGTCTAGCGGGACGATCAATGAGCAGTTCTTC,CASSLASSGTINEQFF,-,TRBD2,TRBV7-2,TRBJ2-1,16
TGTGCCAGCAGCGTAGCAAGAGGGACATCTGACTACAATGAGCAGTTCTTC,CASSVARGTSDYNEQFF,-,-,TRBV9,TRBJ2-1,17
TGTGCCAGTAGTATTCGAACGAACACCGGGGAGCTGTTTTTT,CASSIRTNTGELFF,-,-,TRBV19,TRBJ2-2,14
TGTGCCAGCAGCTTAGCGCTCGGCCCCGTCTTTGGCTATGGCTACACCTTC,CASSLALGPVFGYGYTF,once,-,TRBV7-8,TRBJ1-2,17
TGCGCCAGCAGCTTAACCAATACTAATGAAAAACTGTTTTTT,CASSLTNTNEKLFF,-,-,TRBV5-1,TRBJ1-4,14
TGTGCCAGCTCACCAACTGGGACGGACACCGGGGAGCTGTTTTTT,CASSPTGTDTGELFF,-,-,TRBV18,TRBJ2-2,15
TGCAGCGTTGAAGATCAGGCCTCCTACGAGCAGTACTTC,CSVEDQASYEQYF,-,-,TRBV29-1,TRBJ2-7,13
TGTGCCAGCAGCTTGAAGGTGAACACTGAAGCTTTCTTT,CASSLKVNTEAFF,-,-,TRBV5-4,TRBJ1-1,13
TGTGCCAGCAGGGATGGGGTCGGAAACACCATATATTTT,CASRDGVGNTIYF,-,-,TRBV25-1,TRBJ1-3,13
TGTGCCACAGGGACTAGCGGGGTAACTAGCACAGATACGCAGTATTTT,CATGTSGVTSTDTQYF,-,TRBD2,TRBV10-3,TRBJ2-3,16
TGTGCCAGCAGCCAACTAGCGGGGGGCGAGAATGAGCAGTTCTTC,CASSQLAGGENEQFF,-,TRBD2,TRBV14,TRBJ2-1,15
TGCGCCAGCAGTCAAGGCTCACTAGCGGGAGGCTATGAGCAGTTCTTC,CASSQGSLAGGYEQFF,-,TRBD2,TRBV5-1,TRBJ2-1,16
TGCGCCAGCAGTCCGGGACAGGAGAATCAGCCCCAGCATTTT,CASSPGQENQPQHF,-,TRBD1,TRBV5-1,TRBJ1-5,14
TGTGCCAGTAGTATAGATAGCGTAAGTGCTGGGGCCAACGTCCTGACTTTC,CASSIDSVSAGANVLTF,-,-,TRBV19,TRBJ2-6,17
TGTGCCAGCAGCTTAGTTCAGGGGGCCACATACTACTTC,CASSLVQGATYYF,-,TRBD1,TRBV7-9,TRBJ2-7,13
TGCGCCAGCATAGCTTGGACAGGGGGTTTGTCAGCCAAAAACATTCAGTACTTC,CASIAWTGGLSAKNIQYF,-,TRBD1,TRBV10-2,TRBJ2-4,18
TGTGCCAGCAGCTTAGTAGCGGGAGCCCTGTGGGGGGAGCAGTACTTC,CASSLVAGALWGEQYF,-,TRBD2,TRBV11-2,TRBJ2-7,16
TGTGCCAGCAGCTTCTTAGAAATCTGGGTTCAGGCAGATACGCAGTATTTT,CASSFLEIWVQADTQYF,few,-,TRBV5-8,TRBJ2-3,17
TGTGCCAGCAGTGAAGGACAGGGGGCATCTCGCTTATTTACGCAGTATTTT,CASSEGQGASRLFTQYF,-,TRBD1,TRBV6-1,TRBJ2-3,17
TGTGCCAGTAGTATGGGTAGTCAGCCCCAGCATTTT,CASSMGSQPQHF,-,-,TRBV19,TRBJ1-5,12
TGTGCCAGCAGCTTAGCAGGGGCAGGGTTATACAATGAGCAGTTCTTC,CASSLAGAGLYNEQFF,-,-,TRBV7-2,TRBJ2-1,16
TGTGCCAGCAGTTACAGGGCAGGGCCGCGTGAAAAACTGTTTTTT,CASSYRAGPREKLFF,-,-,TRBV6-5,TRBJ1-4,15
TGTGCCAGCAGCCCGTTGAGTTCTGGAAACACCATATATTTT,CASSPLSSGNTIYF,few,-,TRBV14,TRBJ1-3,14
TGTGCCAGCTCAGGGGCAATCGATGAAAAACTGTTTTTT,CASSGAIDEKLFF,-,-,TRBV18,TRBJ1-4,13
TGTGCCAGCAGTCCCTATCGGGACAGGGATAGGAATGAGCAGTTCTTC,CASSPYRDRDRNEQFF,-,TRBD1,TRBV27,TRBJ2-1,16
TGTGCCAGCAGCTTAGAGTTCTCTCGTGGGACCCAGTACTTC,CASSLEFSRGTQYF,-,-,TRBV7-2,TRBJ2-5,14
TGTGCCAGCAGCCTTACTAGCTTTTTTTACAATGAGCAGTTCTTC,CASSLTSFFYNEQFF,-,-,TRBV7-8,TRBJ2-1,15
TGTGCCAGCAGGGACAGGGTCTCTGGAAACACCATATATTTT,CASRDRVSGNTIYF,-,TRBD1,TRBV2,TRBJ1-3,14
TGCGCCAGCAGTGAGTCTCTTTCTAGCGGGAAGGTCAATGAGCAGTTCTTC,CASSESLSSGKVNEQFF,-,TRBD2,TRBV10-1,TRBJ2-1,17
TGTGCCAGCAGCCTCTTAGAGCGGGAGGGCCAGTTCTTC,CASSLLEREGQFF,-,TRBD2,TRBV4-2,TRBJ2-1,13
TGCGCCAGCAGCACCGGACAGGGAAACTCTGGAAACACCATATATTTT,CASSTGQGNSGNTIYF,-,TRBD1,TRBV5-1,TRBJ1-3,16
TGTGCCAGCAGTGAAACGAGGATTTCACCCCTCCACTTT,CASSETRISPLHF,-,-,TRBV6-1,TRBJ1-6,13
TGCGCCAGCGCTGTCAGGGGGCAGGGGCAGCCCCAGCATTTT,CASAVRGQGQPQHF,-,TRBD1,TRBV10-2,TRBJ1-5,14
TGCGCCAGCAAGAAGACAGAATCAGGTCCCCAGTACTTC,CASKKTESGPQYF,-,-,TRBV10-1,TRBJ2-5,13
TGCGCCAGCAGTCAAGGGCGGACTAGCGGCACAGATACGCAGTATTTT,CASSQGRTSGTDTQYF,-,TRBD2,TRBV10-1,TRBJ2-3,16
TGTGCCAGCAGTGAATCAAGCGGGAGCCAAGAGACCCAGTACTTC,CASSESSGSQETQYF,-,TRBD2,TRBV25-1,TRBJ2-5,15
TGCGCCAGCAGCGTCGGGACTAGCGGATACAATGAGCAGTTCTTC,CASSVGTSGYNEQFF,-,TRBD2,TRBV5-1,TRBJ2-1,15
TGTGCCAGCAGCTCCGGCCCTCGGGATGAGCAGTTCTTC,CASSSGPRDEQFF,-,-,TRBV14,TRBJ2-1,13
TGTGCCAGCAGTTGGGGCAGGGGCGGGAGCTCCTACGAGCAGTACTTC,CASSWGRGGSSYEQYF,few,-,TRBV6-5,TRBJ2-7,16